This TCR beta chain is drawn from a study of blood T cell repertoires in COVID-19. Study-wide background: COVID-19 samples collected from the United States, Italy and Spain covered acute and convalescent phases. PBMCs, B-cell-depleted T cells, or T cells were the source of the cDNA or gDNA that made up the material.

In the study's own analysis: Reference gene primer amplification yielded estimated nucleated cell counts. Profiling relied on immunoSEQ multiplex PCR, and the TCRdb table lists in-frame clones only, not all of them. That table is the source of V, J and clone size, and D and trimming were worked out from the DNA. The data show 40,000 or so clones, roughly 81% seen once. Sequencing was done on a sample of peripheral blood. The sequence derives from a woman in her seventies in a cohort sampled during active COVID-19.

CDR3: CASSKWRGGETQYF. CDR3 coding DNA: TGTGCCAGCAGCAAGTGGAGGGGGGGCGAGACCCAGTACTTC. The chain has TRBV21-1 and TRBJ2-5; whether TRBD2, the table's D call, matches the DNA was not checked. TRBV21-1 is noted as a pseudogene. The length of the CDR3 is 14 residues.